What follows are 13 T cell receptor beta chains derived from one specimen sequenced in a study of cytomegalovirus exposure and HLA in healthy donors. Using immunoSEQ multiplex PCR, the repertoire was profiled, and TCRdb retains in-frame clones only, with some absent. The repertoire holds more than 55,000 clones, with around 96% as singletons. Sequencing was performed on PBMCs. These receptors all come from a man aged 18 to 35 in good health and CMV-seronegative.

The rearrangement joins TRBV5-1 to TRBJ2-3; 7 nucleotides line up with TRBD2. CDR3 length equals 15 residues. Germline V gene data show CDR1 as SGHRS and CDR2 as YFSETQ. J lost 4 bases, V lost 2 bases, and 7 bases had no gene match. The CDR3 sequence: CASSFLRENPDTQYF. Here the CDR3 DNA reads TGCGCCAGCAGCTTTTTGCGGGAGAATCCAGATACGCAGTATTTT.

V is TRBV7-8 and J is TRBJ1-2; D possibly corresponds to TRBD1 (5 bases). The germline V gene has CDR1 SGHVS and CDR2 FQNEAQ. With 1 base removed from V and 2 bases from J, the gap between germline ends came to 14 bases. The CDR3 sequence is 16 residues long. CDR3 bases: TGTGCCAGCAGCTTAGGTGGGGGGGTTAGCAACTATGGCTACACCTTC. Translation gives CASSLGGGVSNYGYTF.

The V call is TRBV27, the J call TRBJ2-7, with D possibly being TRBD2 (6 bases). This CDR3 is built from 15 residues. The germline gives CDR1 MNHEY, CDR2 SMNVEV (reference sequence). Trimming pared 5 bases from V and 6 bases from J, leaving 20 bases between. The CDR3 DNA follows: TGTGCCAGCAGTGCACTTTCGGAGGGAAGGCGCGAGCAGTACTTC. Translation gives CASSALSEGRREQYF.

J is TRBJ2-5 and V is TRBV9; D perhaps matches TRBD2 (5 bases). The V end lost 0 bases, the J end lost 0 bases, and 9 bases lay between the germline ends. Looked up from germline, CDR1 is SGDLS and CDR2 is YYNGEE. CDR3 length: 15 amino acids. This chain's CDR3 is CASSVVGGYQETQYF. The CDR3 DNA reads as TGTGCCAGCAGCGTAGTTGGAGGCTACCAAGAGACCCAGTACTTC. Based on the CDR3 plus reference TRBV9 and TRBJ2-5, the full variable domain is DSGVTQTPKHLITATGQRVTLRCSPRSGDLSVYWYQQSLDQGLQFLIQYYNGEERAKGNILERFSAQQFPDLHSELNLSSLELGDSALYFCASSVVGGYQETQYFGPGTRLLVL.

V is TRBV19 and J is TRBJ1-4, with 8 bases fitting TRBD1. The CDR3 is 13 residues long. Germline assignment: CDR1 LNHDA and CDR2 SQIVND (reference sequence). J gave up 7 bases and V 10 bases, and 8 bases lay outside the gene matches. The CDR3 nucleotides read TGTGCCACCAGGGGGCTAGGGGGTGAAAAACTGTTTTTT. It codes for CATRGLGGEKLFF.

The chain is built from TRBV27 and TRBJ2-1; the match to TRBD2 covers 8 bases. CDR3 length: 16 amino acids. V shed 0 bases, J shed 4 bases, and the junction held 5 bases outside the gene matches. The germline gives CDR1 MNHEY, CDR2 SMNVEV (reference sequence). CDR3 coding DNA: TGTGCCAGCAGTTTATCGGCTAGCGGGTCTTACAATGAGCAGTTCTTC. It yields the protein CASSLSASGSYNEQFF.

V is TRBV4-1 and J is TRBJ2-5, with no clear D. Trimming took off 4 bases at V and 1 base at J, with 13 bases between the two ends. The germline V gene has CDR1 MGHRA and CDR2 YSYEKL. The CDR3 has 15 residues. For the CDR3, the DNA is TGCGCCAGCAGCCGTCCTGGCGGCAGCCAAGAGACCCAGTACTTC. Translated: CASSRPGGSQETQYF.

The genes are TRBV27 and TRBJ2-1, with 7 bases fitting TRBD1. This CDR3 has 15 residues. The V gene's germline CDR1 is MNHEY and CDR2 SMNVEV (reference sequence). Trimming at V came to 3 bases and at J to 5 bases, leaving 7 bases not matched to a gene. The CDR3 region has the DNA TGTGCCAGCAGTTTGCGAGGACAGGCACACAATGAGCAGTTCTTC. Translated: CASSLRGQAHNEQFF.

This chain joins TRBV15 and TRBJ2-1; 7 bases match TRBD2. Germline trimming cut 3 bases from V and 7 bases from J; bases unmatched to any gene: 15. The length of the CDR3 is 17 residues. CDR1 LNHNV and CDR2 YYDKDF come from the germline V gene (reference sequence). This CDR3 is CATSSLVGGRARNEQFF. The CDR3 nucleotides read TGTGCCACCAGCAGCCTGGTTGGTGGGAGGGCCCGGAATGAGCAGTTCTTC.

The V and J genes are TRBV2 and TRBJ2-1; 7 bases are a match to TRBD1. V gave up 6 bases and J gave up 7 bases; unmatched junction bases: 3. The CDR3 has 12 amino acids. CDR1 is SNHLY and CDR2 is FYNNEI in the germline V gene. CDR3 in amino acids: CASRTGSNEQFF. The CDR3 bases are TGTGCCAGCAGGACAGGGAGTAATGAGCAGTTCTTC.

This sequence joins TRBV29-1 and TRBJ2-7; 10 nucleotides line up with TRBD2. Germline lookup yields CDR1 SQVTM and CDR2 ANQGSEA. Germline trimming cut 7 bases from V and 5 bases from J; bases unmatched to any gene: 5. The CDR3 is 12 amino acids. The CDR3 DNA sequence: TGCAGCGGAGCCGGGACTAGCGACGAGCAGTACTTC. It encodes CSGAGTSDEQYF.

This chain joins TRBV15 and TRBJ2-7; 12 bases are a match to TRBD2. The CDR3 sequence is 15 residues long. Germline assignment: CDR1 LNHNV and CDR2 YYDKDF (reference sequence). The V segment lost 5 bases and the J segment 4 bases; nucleotides outside the gene matches: 6. The DNA for the CDR3 is TGTGCCACCAGCGATCCCGGGACTAGCGGGTACGAGCAGTACTTC. Residues: CATSDPGTSGYEQYF.

The rearrangement links TRBV28 to TRBJ2-7; 10 bases are a match to TRBD2. Trimming cost V 6 bases and J 1 base; bases outside gene matches: 9. This CDR3 spans 16 amino acids. The germline V gene encodes CDR1 MDHEN and CDR2 SYDVKM. The CDR3 is CASRTAGTSVSYEQYF. The CDR3 DNA is TGTGCCAGCAGGACTGCCGGGACTAGCGTTTCCTACGAGCAGTACTTC.